This T cell receptor beta chain was recovered during a study of radiation and T cells in renal cell carcinoma. Sample time point: blood 4 weeks post-SBRT, at nephrectomy. Treatment noted: 15 Gy SBRT to primary tumor, nephrectomy 4 weeks later. The patient's renal cell carcinoma had clear cell pathology. General observations from the study: Top tumor clonotypes rose in blood 2 weeks post-radiation, then contracted.

The method was immunoSEQ multiplex PCR; TCRdb's version includes in-frame clones alone and lacks a portion of them. The sample contains tens of thousands of clones, around four fifths of which appear only once. This clone appeared a single time. Its antigen is currently unknown. Sequences were derived from blood, sampled from a patient whose treatment included radiotherapy and nephrectomy. This clonotype was sampled from a man aged 50 to 59 with renal cell carcinoma.

CDR3 sequence reads: CASSLVGEDTQYF. CDR3 in DNA: TGTGCCAGCAGCTTAGTAGGGGAAGATACGCAGTATTTT. The V call is TRBV11-2, the J call TRBJ2-3, with D possibly matching TRBD1 (5 bases). Germline V gene data show CDR1 as SGHAT and CDR2 as FQNNGV. The ends were cut back, 1 base at V and 5 bases at J, with 7 bases in the middle. This CDR3 region has 13 residues.